Below, one TCR beta chain is given with its context. This clone is a singleton in its sample. Its binding antigen is unknown. The input lacks base qualities; no much larger clone sits a single base away. The collaborating institutions used their own protocols to collect whole blood in K2EDTA tubes. For TCRbeta analysis, collaborator samples were shipped as frozen whole blood, as isolated PBMCs, or as DNA extracted from either sample type. TCRbeta CDR3 regions were amplified from genomic DNA using the immunoSEQ Assay, a bias-controlled multiplex PCR. On the authors' methods: Nucleated cell counts per sample were estimated from amplification of reference gene primers within the assay. To quantify the absolute abundance of each unique TCRbeta CDR3 rearrangement, sequence reads were collapsed and filtered. For each sample, productive Simpson clonality was calculated as the square root of Simpson's diversity index across productive rearrangements. The table was pulled from immuneACCESS by TCRdb, which kept in-frame rearrangements only. Such tables lose some clones; where checked, under half of the loss comes from unresolved V genes, and the rest has no known cause. The V and J calls and clone size are taken from that table; D and trimming were inferred from the DNA. In this sample the table shows more than 60,000 clones, roughly 85% of which occur a single time. The ten largest clonotypes hold approximately 16% of the sample.

This sample stems from a study of blood T cell repertoires in COVID-19 (dated by TCRdb to 2018 to 2020). Study-wide context: The collaborator samples originated in the United States, Italy and Spain and spanned the acute and convalescent phases of COVID-19. Where available, HLA class I and class II types were obtained from metadata supplied by the sample provider rather than from assay-based typing. Samples came from the ongoing ImmuneRACE study (first 160 participants) plus 1,254 subjects from 6 global collaborators. A freely available public database, intended as a resource for researchers studying the immune response to SARS-CoV-2, is where the repertoires were released. The dataset comprised deeply sampled blood TCRbeta repertoires from subjects exposed to, actively infected with, or recovered from COVID-19. Nearly every sample came with metadata listing a de-identified subject ID, COVID-19 status, age in years and sex. The material from the prospective study consisted of cDNA or gDNA derived from T cells, B-cell-depleted T cells, or PBMCs. Results the study describes overall, beyond this receptor: Clinical and demographic metadata were provided uncurated, with the amount varying by source and participant.

The germline V gene specifies KGHDR as CDR1 and SFDVKD as CDR2. At the junction V is shortened by 9 bases and J by 4 bases, with 14 bases in between. CDR3 length: 13 amino acids, cysteine to phenylalanine. The sequence is cut down to CDR3 DNA, 39 bases in frame from base 1. The chain is encoded by TRBV24-1 joined to TRBJ2-5; the best D guess is TRBD2, with 7 bases matching. The TCR comes from a human donor in a cohort sampled during active COVID-19. Material for sequencing was peripheral blood. The CDR3 reads as follows: CATARGRGETQYF. The DNA sequence is given as TGTGCCACCGCGCGGGGGCGCGGAGAGACCCAGTACTTC.